This T cell receptor beta chain was profiled in a study of cytomegalovirus exposure and HLA in healthy donors. After removal of 4 bases from V and 1 base from J, the junction contained 1 base not matched to a gene. CDR1 and CDR2 from the germline V gene are MNHEY and SMNVEV (reference sequence). This CDR3 contains 14 residues. Profiling relied on immunoSEQ multiplex PCR, and the TCRdb table lists in-frame clones only, not all of them. This sample yields roughly 330,000 clones, of which 87% are seen a single time; roughly 1.2% belongs to the top ten. Study results and limitations: Investigators reported under 200 TCR beta chains as tied to cytomegalovirus. Using the classifier, cytomegalovirus status was reportedly diagnosed with high specificity and sensitivity.

This clone was detected only a few times. The target antigen is unknown. The J gene is TRBJ2-7, the V gene TRBV27; 10 nucleotides match TRBD1. This receptor was identified in a woman in her twenties or thirties in good health and CMV-seropositive. The source material was PBMCs. The CDR3 region has the DNA TGTGCCAGCAGTTCGGACAGGGGGTCCTACGAGCAGTACTTC. Protein: CASSSDRGSYEQYF.